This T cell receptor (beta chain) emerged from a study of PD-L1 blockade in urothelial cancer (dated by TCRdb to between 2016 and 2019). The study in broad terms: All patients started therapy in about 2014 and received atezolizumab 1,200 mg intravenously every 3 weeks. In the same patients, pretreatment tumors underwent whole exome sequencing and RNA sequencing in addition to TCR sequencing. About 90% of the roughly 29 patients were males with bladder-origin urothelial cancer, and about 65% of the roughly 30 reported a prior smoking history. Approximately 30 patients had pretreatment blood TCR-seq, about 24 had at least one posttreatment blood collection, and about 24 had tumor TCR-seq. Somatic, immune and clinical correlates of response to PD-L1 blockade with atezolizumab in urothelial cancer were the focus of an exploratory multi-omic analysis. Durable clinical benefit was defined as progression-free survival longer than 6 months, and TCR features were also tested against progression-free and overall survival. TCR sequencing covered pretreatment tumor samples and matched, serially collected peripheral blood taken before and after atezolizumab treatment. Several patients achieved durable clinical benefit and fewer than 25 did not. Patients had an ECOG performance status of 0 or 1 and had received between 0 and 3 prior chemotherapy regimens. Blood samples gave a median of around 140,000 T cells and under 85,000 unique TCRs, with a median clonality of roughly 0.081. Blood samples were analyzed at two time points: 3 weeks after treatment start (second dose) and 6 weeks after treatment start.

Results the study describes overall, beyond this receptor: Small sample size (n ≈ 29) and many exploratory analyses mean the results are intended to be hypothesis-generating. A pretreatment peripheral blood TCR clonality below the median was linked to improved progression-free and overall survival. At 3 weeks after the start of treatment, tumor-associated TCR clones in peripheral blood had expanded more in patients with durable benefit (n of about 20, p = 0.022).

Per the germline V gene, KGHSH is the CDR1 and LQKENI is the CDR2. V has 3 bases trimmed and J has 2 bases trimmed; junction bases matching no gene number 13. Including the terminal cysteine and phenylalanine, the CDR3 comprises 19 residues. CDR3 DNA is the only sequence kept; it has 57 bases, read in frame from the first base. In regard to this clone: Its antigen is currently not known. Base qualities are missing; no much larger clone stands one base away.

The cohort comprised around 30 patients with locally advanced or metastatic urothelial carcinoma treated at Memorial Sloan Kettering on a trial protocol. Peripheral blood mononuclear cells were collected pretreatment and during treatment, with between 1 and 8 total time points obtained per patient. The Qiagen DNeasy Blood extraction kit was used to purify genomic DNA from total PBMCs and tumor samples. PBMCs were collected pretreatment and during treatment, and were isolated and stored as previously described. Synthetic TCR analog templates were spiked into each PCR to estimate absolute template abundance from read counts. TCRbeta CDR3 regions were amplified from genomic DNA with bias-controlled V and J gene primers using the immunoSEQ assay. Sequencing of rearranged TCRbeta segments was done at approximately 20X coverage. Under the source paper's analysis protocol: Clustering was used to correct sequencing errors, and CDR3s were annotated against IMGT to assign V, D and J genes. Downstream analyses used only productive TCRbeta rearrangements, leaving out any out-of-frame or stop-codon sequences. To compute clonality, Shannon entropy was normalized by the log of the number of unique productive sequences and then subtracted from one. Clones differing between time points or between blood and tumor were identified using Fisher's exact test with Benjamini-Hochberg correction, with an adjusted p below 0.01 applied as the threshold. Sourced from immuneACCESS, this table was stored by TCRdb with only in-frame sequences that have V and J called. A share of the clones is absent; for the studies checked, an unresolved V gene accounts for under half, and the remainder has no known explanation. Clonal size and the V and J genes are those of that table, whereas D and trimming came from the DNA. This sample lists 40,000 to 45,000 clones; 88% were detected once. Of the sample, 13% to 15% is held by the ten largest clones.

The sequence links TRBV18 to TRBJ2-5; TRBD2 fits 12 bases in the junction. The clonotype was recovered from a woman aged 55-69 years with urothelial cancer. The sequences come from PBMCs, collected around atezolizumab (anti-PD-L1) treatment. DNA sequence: TGTGCCAGCTCACCCCCTCGGACTAGCGGGGCCCACCCTCAAGAGACCCAGTACTTC. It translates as CASSPPRTSGAHPQETQYF.